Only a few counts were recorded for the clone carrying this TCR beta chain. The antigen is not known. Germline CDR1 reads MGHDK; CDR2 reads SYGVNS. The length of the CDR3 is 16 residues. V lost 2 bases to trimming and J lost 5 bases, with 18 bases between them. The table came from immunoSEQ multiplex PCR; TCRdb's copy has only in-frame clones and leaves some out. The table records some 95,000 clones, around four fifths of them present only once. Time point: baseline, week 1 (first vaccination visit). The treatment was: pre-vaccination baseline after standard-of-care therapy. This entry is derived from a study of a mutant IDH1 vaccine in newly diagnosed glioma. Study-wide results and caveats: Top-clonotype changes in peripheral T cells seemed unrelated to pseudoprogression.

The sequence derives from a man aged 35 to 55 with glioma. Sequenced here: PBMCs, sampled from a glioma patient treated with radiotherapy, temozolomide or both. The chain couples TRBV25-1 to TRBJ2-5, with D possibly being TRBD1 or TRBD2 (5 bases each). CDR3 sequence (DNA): TGTGCCAGCAGTGAAGGAATCAGGGTGTGGAGGGAGACCCAGTACTTC. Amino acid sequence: CASSEGIRVWRETQYF.